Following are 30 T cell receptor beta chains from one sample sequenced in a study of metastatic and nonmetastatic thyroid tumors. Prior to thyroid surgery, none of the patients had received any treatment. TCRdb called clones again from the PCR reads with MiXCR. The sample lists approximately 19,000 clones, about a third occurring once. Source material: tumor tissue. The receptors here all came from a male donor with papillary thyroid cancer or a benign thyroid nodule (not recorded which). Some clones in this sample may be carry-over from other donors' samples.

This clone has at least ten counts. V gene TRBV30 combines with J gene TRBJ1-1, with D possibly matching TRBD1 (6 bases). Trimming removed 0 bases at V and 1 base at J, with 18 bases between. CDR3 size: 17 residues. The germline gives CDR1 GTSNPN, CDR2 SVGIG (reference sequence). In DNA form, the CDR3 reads TGTGCCTGGAGTGTAAACCTCGGGGGGCGTAGGAACACTGAAGCTTTCTTT. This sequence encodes CAWSVNLGGRRNTEAFF. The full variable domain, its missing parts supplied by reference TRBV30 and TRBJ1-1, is SQTIHQWPATLVQPVGSPLSLECTVEGTSNPNLYWYRQAAGRGLQLLFYSVGIGQISSEVPQNLSASRPQDRQFILSSKKLLLSDSGFYLCAWSVNLGGRRNTEAFFGQGTRLTVV.

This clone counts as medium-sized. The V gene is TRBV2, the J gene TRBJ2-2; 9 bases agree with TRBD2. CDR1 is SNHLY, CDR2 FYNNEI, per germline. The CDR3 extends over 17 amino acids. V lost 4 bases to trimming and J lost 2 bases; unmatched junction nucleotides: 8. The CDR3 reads CASSAFGLAGNTGELFF. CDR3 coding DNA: TGTGCCAGCAGTGCTTTTGGGCTAGCGGGAAACACCGGGGAGCTGTTTTTT.

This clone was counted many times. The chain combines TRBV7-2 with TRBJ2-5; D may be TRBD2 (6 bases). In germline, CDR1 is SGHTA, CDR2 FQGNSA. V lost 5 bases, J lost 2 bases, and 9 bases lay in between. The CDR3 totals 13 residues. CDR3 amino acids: CASSGLAQETQYF. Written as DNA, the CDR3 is TGTGCCAGCAGCGGTCTAGCGCAAGAGACCCAGTACTTC.

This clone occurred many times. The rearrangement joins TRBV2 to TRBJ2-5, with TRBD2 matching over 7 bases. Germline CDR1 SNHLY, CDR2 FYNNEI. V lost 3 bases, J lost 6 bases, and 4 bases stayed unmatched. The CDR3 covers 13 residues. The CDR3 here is CASSDRLAKTQYF. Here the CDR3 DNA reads TGTGCCAGCAGTGACAGACTAGCAAAGACCCAGTACTTC.

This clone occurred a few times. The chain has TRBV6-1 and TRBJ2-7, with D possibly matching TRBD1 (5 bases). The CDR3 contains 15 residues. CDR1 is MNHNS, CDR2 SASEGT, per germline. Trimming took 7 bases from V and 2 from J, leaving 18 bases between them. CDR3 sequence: CASISSRVAPYEQYF. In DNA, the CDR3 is TGTGCCAGCATTTCTTCCAGGGTCGCTCCCTACGAGCAGTACTTC.

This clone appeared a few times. The CDR3 region is CASSYEESYEQYF. The CDR3 DNA follows: TGTGCCAGCAGTTACGAGGAATCCTACGAGCAGTACTTC. V and J are TRBV6-2 or TRBV6-3 and TRBJ2-7; D unclear. Germline CDR1 is MNHEY and CDR2 is SVGEGT. V lost 2 bases and J lost 1, with 6 bases in between. This CDR3 spans 13 amino acids.

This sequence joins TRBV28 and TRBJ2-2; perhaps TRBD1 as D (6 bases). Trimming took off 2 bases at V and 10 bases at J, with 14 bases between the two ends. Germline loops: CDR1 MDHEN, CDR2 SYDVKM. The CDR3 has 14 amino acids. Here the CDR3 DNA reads TGTGCCAGCAGTTTACCTTACAGGGCGTCGGAGCTGTTTTTT. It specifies CASSLPYRASELFF.

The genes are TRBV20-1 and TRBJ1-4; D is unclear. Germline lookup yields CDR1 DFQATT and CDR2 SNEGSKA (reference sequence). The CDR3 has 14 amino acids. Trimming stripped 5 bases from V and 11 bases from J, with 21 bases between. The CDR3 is CSAVFRTGKEKLFF. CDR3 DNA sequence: TGCAGTGCTGTCTTCAGGACGGGTAAAGAGAAACTGTTTTTT.

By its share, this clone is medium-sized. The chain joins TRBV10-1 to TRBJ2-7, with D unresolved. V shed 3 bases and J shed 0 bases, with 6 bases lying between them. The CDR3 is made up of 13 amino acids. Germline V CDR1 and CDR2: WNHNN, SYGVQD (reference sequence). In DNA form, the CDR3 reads TGCGCCAGCAGTGACCAAAGCTCCTACGAGCAGTACTTC. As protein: CASSDQSSYEQYF.

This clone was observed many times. The CDR3, as DNA: TGCGGATGTCTACGATTGGGGACTAACTATGGCTACACCTTC. It yields the protein CGCLRLGTNYGYTF. The rearrangement links TRBV20-1 to TRBJ1-2, with unresolved D. Germline CDR1 reads DFQATT; CDR2 reads SNEGSKA (reference sequence). The CDR3 loop spans 14 amino acids.

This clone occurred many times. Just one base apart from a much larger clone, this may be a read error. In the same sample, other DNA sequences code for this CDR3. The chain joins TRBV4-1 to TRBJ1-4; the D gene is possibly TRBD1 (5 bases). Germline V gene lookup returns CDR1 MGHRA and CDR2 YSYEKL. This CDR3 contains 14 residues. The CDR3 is CVSSQVRGNEKLFF. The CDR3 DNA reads TGCGTCAGCAGCCAAGTCCGGGGGAATGAAAAACTGTTTTTT.

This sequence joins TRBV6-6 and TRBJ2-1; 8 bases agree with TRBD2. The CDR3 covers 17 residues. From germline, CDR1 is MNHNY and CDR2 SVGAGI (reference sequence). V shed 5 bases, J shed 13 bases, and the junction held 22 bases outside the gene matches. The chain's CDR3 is CASSHRRHGRASNYQFF. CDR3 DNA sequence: TGTGCCAGCAGTCACCGCCGGCACGGGAGGGCCAGTAATTATCAGTTCTTC.

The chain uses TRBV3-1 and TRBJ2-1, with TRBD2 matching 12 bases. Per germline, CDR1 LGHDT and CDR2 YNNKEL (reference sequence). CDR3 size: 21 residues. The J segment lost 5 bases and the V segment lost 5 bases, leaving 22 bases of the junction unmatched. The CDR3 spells CASSARLTSGRPFRSDNEQFF. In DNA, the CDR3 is TGTGCCAGCAGCGCAAGGCTTACTAGCGGGAGGCCCTTCCGTTCGGACAATGAGCAGTTCTTC.

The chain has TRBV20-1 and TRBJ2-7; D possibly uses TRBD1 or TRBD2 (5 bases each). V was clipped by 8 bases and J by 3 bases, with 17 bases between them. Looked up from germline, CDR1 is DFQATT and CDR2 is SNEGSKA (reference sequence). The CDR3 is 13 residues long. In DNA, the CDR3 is TGCAGTTCAATCCGGGACGGAGACTACGAGCAGTACTTC. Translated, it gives CSSIRDGDYEQYF.

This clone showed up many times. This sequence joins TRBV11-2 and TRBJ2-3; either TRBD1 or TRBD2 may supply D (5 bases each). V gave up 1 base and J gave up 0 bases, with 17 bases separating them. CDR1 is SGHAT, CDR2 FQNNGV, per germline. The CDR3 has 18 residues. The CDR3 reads CASSLGGWGESSTDTQYF. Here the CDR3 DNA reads TGTGCCAGCAGCTTAGGGGGGTGGGGTGAGTCTAGCACAGATACGCAGTATTTT.

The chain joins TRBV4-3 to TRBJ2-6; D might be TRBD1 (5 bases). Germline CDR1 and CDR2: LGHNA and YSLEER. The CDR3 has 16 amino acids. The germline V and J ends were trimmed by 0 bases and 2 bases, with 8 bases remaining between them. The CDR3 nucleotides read TGCGCCAGCAGCCAAGAAGAAGGGGCTGGGGCCAACGTCCTGACTTTC. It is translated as CASSQEEGAGANVLTF.

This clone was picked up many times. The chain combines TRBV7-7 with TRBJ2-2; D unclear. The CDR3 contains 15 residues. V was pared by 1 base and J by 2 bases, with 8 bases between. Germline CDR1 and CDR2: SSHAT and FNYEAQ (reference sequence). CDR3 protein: CASSLVAQNTGELFF. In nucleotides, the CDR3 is TGTGCCAGCAGCTTAGTTGCTCAAAACACCGGGGAGCTGTTTTTT. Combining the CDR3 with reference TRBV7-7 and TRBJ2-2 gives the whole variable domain GAGVSQSPRYKVTKRGQDVTLRCDPISSHATLYWYQQALGQGPEFLTYFNYEAQPDKSGLPSDRFSAERPEGSISTLTIQRTEQRDSAMYRCASSLVAQNTGELFFGEGSRLTVL.

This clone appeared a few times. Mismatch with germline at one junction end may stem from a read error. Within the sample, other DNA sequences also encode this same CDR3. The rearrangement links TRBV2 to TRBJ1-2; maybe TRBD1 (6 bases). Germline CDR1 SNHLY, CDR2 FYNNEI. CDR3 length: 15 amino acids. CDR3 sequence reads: CASSEAQKGVGGYTF. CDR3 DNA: TGTGCAAGCAGTGAAGCTCAAAAGGGGGTTGGGGGCTACACCTTC.

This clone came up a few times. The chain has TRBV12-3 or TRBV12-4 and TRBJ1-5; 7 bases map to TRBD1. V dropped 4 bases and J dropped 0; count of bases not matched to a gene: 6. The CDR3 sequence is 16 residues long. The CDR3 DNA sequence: TGTGCCAGCAGTTCAGGGGGGCCTTATAGCAATCAGCCCCAGCATTTT. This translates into CASSSGGPYSNQPQHF.

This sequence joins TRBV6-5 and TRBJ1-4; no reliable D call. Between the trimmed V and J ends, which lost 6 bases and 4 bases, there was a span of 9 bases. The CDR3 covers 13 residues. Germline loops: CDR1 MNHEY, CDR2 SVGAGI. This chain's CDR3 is CASSRELNEKLFF. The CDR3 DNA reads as TGTGCCAGCAGCCGGGAGCTTAATGAAAAACTGTTTTTT.

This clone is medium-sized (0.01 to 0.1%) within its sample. The CDR3 DNA reads as TGCAGTGCTACCGGTAGGCTCGAGACCCAGTACTTC. Translating it yields CSATGRLETQYF. The chain carries TRBV20-1 and TRBJ2-5; D remains unclear. This CDR3 contains 12 residues. Germline CDR1 reads DFQATT; CDR2 reads SNEGSKA (reference sequence). V lost 4 bases to trimming and J lost 5 bases, with 11 bases between them.

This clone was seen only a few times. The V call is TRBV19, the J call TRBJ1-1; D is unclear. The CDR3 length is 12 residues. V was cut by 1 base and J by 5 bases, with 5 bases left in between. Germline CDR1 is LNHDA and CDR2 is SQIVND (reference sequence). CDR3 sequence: CASSIVDTEAFF. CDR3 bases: TGTGCCAGTAGTATAGTTGATACTGAAGCTTTCTTT.

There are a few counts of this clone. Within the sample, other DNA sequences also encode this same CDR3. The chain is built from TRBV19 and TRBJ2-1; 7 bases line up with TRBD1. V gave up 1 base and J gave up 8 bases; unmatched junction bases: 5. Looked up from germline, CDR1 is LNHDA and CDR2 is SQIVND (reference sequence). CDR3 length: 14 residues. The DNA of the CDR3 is TGTGCCAGTAGTATAGGGAGGACAGGCGATGAGCAGTTCTTC. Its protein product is CASSIGRTGDEQFF.

The DNA for the CDR3 is TGTGCCAGCAGTTTAGAGCGGGGCATGAACACTGAAGCTTTCTTT. Encoded protein: CASSLERGMNTEAFF. This chain joins TRBV12-3 or TRBV12-4 and TRBJ1-1, with D perhaps matching TRBD1 (5 bases). The CDR3 covers 15 residues. V lost 1 base to trimming and J lost 0 bases, with 9 bases between them.

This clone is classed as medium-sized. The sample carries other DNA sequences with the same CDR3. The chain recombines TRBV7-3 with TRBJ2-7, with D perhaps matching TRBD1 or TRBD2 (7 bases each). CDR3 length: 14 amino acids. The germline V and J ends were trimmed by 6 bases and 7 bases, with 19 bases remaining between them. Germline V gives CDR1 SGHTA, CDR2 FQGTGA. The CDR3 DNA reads TGTGCCAGCAGTTCCCAGGGGGGGGCGAGGGAGCAGTACTTC. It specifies CASSSQGGAREQYF.

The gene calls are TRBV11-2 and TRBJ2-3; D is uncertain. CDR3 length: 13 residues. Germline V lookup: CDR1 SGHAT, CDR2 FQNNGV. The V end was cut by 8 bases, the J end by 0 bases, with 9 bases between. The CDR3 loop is CASQDLSTDTQYF. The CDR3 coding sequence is TGTGCCAGCCAGGATTTAAGCACAGATACGCAGTATTTT.

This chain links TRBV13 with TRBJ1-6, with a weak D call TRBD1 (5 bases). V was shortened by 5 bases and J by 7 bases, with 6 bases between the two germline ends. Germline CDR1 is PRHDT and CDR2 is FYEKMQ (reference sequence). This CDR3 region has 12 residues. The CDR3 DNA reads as TGTGCCAGCAGCGGGGGAAATTCACCCCTCCACTTT. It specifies CASSGGNSPLHF.

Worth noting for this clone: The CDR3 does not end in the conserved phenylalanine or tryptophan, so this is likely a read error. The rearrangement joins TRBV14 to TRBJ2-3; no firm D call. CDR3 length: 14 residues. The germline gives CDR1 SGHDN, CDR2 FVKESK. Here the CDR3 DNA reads TGTGCCAGCAGACAAGATAGGTCCGCAGATACGCAGTATGTT. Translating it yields CASRQDRSADTQYV.

The CDR3 DNA reads as TGCAGTGCTAGAGATGCCGGGGGGATCAATGAGCAGTTCTTC. It codes for CSARDAGGINEQFF. V gene TRBV20-1 combines with J gene TRBJ2-1, with 7 bases matching TRBD2. The CDR3 runs 14 residues. The germline CDR1 and CDR2 sequences are DFQATT and SNEGSKA (reference sequence). Losses at the gene ends were 0 bases for V and 6 bases for J; bases not matched to a gene: 5.

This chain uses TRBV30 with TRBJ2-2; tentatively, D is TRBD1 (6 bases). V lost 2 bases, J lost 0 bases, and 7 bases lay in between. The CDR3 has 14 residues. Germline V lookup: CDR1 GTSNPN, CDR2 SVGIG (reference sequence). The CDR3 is CAWSQGTNTGELFF. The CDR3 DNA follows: TGTGCCTGGAGTCAGGGGACGAACACCGGGGAGCTGTTTTTT.